This is a list of T cell receptor beta chains from one sample in a study of tumor-infiltrating lymphocytes in primary liver carcinoma. TCRdb re-analysed the multiplex PCR reads in MiXCR, keeping a single row per CDR3 protein. The table has 330,000 or so distinct CDR3 sequences, about 65% seen once. The sequencing input was peripheral blood. The receptors here all came from a man aged 40-49 years with primary liver carcinoma and hepatitis B virus infection. The conserved cysteine and the conserved F or W are not part of the CDR3 here.

j_gene | v_gene | CDR3aa
TRBJ2-5 | TRBV12-3/TRBV12-4 | ASSLVGETQY
TRBJ1-2 | TRBV4-3 | ASSQDTRAGYT
TRBJ2-5 | TRBV4-3 | ASSPQLGHQETQY
TRBJ2-1 | TRBV11-2 | ASSLGSSHNERF
TRBJ1-6 | TRBV6-5 | ADSYHRLGSPLH
TRBJ2-2 | TRBV11-2 | VSSSQGQIGELF
TRBJ2-5 | TRBV11-2 | ASSLARLALGKKETKY
TRBJ2-1 | TRBV6-1 | AVRSGTSGRRDEQF
TRBJ2-6 | TRBV2 | ASRGNVLT
TRBJ2-1 | TRBV19 | VSNRGWDEQF
TRBJ2-3 | TRBV10-3 | ASRAVPGLTDTQY
TRBJ2-3 | TRBV11-2 | ASSFTNGNPSTDTQY
TRBJ2-7 | TRBV11-2 | ASSLTGVYHERY
TRBJ2-1 | TRBV12-3/TRBV12-4 | AGAQFLDPLTGRSNEQF
TRBJ2-7 | TRBV11-2 | TSSSSGRRGYEQY
TRBJ2-7 | TRBV11-1 | ASSYRHKQY
TRBJ2-5 | TRBV11-2 | ACSLEPHEETQY
TRBJ2-6 | TRBV11-2 | ASSFSGSWANVLT
TRBJ2-7 | TRBV6-6 | ARREVGYEQY
TRBJ2-3 | TRBV6-5 | NSSYSTVDTQY
TRBJ2-2 | TRBV5-4 | ACSLSGMSTGELF
TRBJ2-5 | TRBV11-2 | ASSFIAPGLSGTQY
TRBJ1-1 | TRBV11-2 | ASSRQGGGLNTGAF
TRBJ2-1 | TRBV11-2 | ASSFILDEQF
TRBJ2-5 | TRBV4-1 | ASSQNRGAPVETQY
TRBJ2-3 | TRBV10-2 | ASSEVIADTDTQY
TRBJ1-1 | TRBV28 | ASSRPGQGWKTEAF
TRBJ1-6 | TRBV11-2 | ASNPQYGVNSPLH
TRBJ2-3 | TRBV5-1 | ASSFERSRDTHY
TRBJ2-1 | TRBV4-2 | ASSQAGASGRLCEQF